This T cell receptor (beta chain) was captured by sequencing in a study of pediatric ulcerative colitis. One to two pinch biopsies were taken from the rectum during colonoscopy. Some clones are missing from TCRdb's copy, which holds only in-frame ones; the method was immunoSEQ multiplex PCR. The table lists about 22,000 clones, about three quarters of them singletons. CDR3 size: 15 residues. J gave up 4 bases and V 7 bases, and 11 bases lay outside the gene matches. Germline values: CDR1 SGHAT, CDR2 FQNNGV. The chain couples TRBV11-2 to TRBJ2-7, with 9 bases identical to TRBD2. The sequence came from a boy aged 10-17 years with severe ulcerative colitis. The sequenced material came from gut tissue. The CDR3 loop reads CASTPGSGGGYEQYF. The DNA for the CDR3 is TGTGCCAGCACCCCGGGTAGCGGGGGAGGATACGAGCAGTACTTC.